Listed here are 32 T cell receptor beta chains from one sample, sequenced in a study of CD8 T cells in Susac syndrome. Reverse transcription used roughly 0.5 to 1 ug RNA and random hexamers. In TCRdb, the immunoSEQ multiplex PCR reads were re-called with MiXCR into one record per CDR3 protein. The sample lists about 180,000 distinct CDR3 sequences, 90% to 95% occurring once. Sequences were obtained from CD4+ T cells from PBMCs. These receptors all stem from a human donor with Susac syndrome.

This clonotype was seen just once. This rearrangement joins TRBV5-1 to TRBJ2-5; no firm D call. Germline V gene lookup returns CDR1 SGHRS and CDR2 YFSETQ. The CDR3 spans 14 residues. With 3 bases removed from V and 2 bases from J, the gap between germline ends came to 11 bases. The DNA for the CDR3 is TGCGCCAGCAGCTCAGGACCAATTCAAGAGACCCAGTACTTC. The encoded protein is CASSSGPIQETQYF.

V and J are TRBV2 and TRBJ2-2; 9 bases line up with TRBD1. CDR1 is SNHLY, CDR2 FYNNEI, per germline. The ends lost 6 bases at V and 3 bases at J; junction bases unmatched: 5. There are 15 residues in the CDR3. The CDR3 loop reads CASRGGQGYTGELFF. The CDR3 region has the DNA TGTGCCAGCAGGGGGGGACAGGGCTACACCGGGGAGCTGTTTTTT.

This chain links TRBV30 with TRBJ1-1; D uncertain. CDR3 length: 12 residues. CDR1 is GTSNPN and CDR2 is SVGIG in the germline V gene (reference sequence). The V gene lost 4 bases and the J gene lost 5 bases, with 11 bases spanning the gap. This CDR3 reads CAWTEWRTEAFF. DNA of the CDR3: TGTGCCTGGACAGAATGGAGGACTGAAGCTTTCTTT.

The chain combines TRBV12-3 or TRBV12-4 with TRBJ1-2; 7 bases map to TRBD1. The V segment lost 6 bases and the J segment 8 bases; nucleotides outside the gene matches: 9. The CDR3 is 13 amino acids. CDR3 protein: CASSPDRVRGYTF. CDR3 coding DNA: TGTGCCAGCAGCCCCGACAGGGTCCGGGGCTACACCTTC.

The rearrangement joins TRBV18 to TRBJ2-7, with 7 positions matching TRBD2. Per the germline V gene, CDR1 is KGHSH and CDR2 is LQKENI. V trimming: 4 bases; J trimming: 3 bases; junction bases outside the gene matches: 9. CDR3 length equals 15 residues. CDR3 region: CASSLERGAVYEQYF. CDR3 sequence (DNA): TGTGCCAGCTCACTGGAGCGGGGAGCGGTCTACGAGCAGTACTTC.

The V gene is TRBV20-1, the J gene TRBJ2-5; D gene unclear. From germline, CDR1 is DFQATT and CDR2 SNEGSKA (reference sequence). V was clipped by 1 base and J by 2 bases, with 8 bases between them. The CDR3 loop spans 13 amino acids. The CDR3 DNA reads TGCAGTGCTAGAGGCTATACTCAAGAGACCCAGTACTTC. Translated, it gives CSARGYTQETQYF.

This rearrangement joins TRBV20-1 to TRBJ1-1; TRBD1 is a possible D gene (5 bases). The ends were cut back, 3 bases at V and 0 bases at J, with 17 bases in the middle. There are 16 residues in the CDR3. The germline CDR1 and CDR2 sequences are DFQATT and SNEGSKA (reference sequence). CDR3 protein: CSARSADWGLNTEAFF. The CDR3 DNA reads TGCAGTGCTAGGTCGGCAGACTGGGGCTTGAACACTGAAGCTTTCTTT.

The chain couples TRBV27 to TRBJ2-3; the D gene is possibly TRBD2 (5 bases). The CDR3 totals 15 residues. The V and J ends lost 3 bases and 3 bases respectively, with 13 bases between them. Per the germline V gene, CDR1 is MNHEY and CDR2 is SMNVEV (reference sequence). This CDR3 is CASSFWGSGTDTQYF. CDR3 DNA sequence: TGTGCCAGCAGTTTCTGGGGAAGCGGTACAGATACGCAGTATTTT.

V usage is TRBV29-1 and J usage is TRBJ1-1; D gene uncertain. The CDR3 sequence is 11 residues long. Germline V CDR1 and CDR2: SQVTM, ANQGSEA. V was trimmed by 6 bases and J by 10 bases, leaving 15 bases between them. Here the CDR3 DNA reads TGCAGCGTCGTACCCGCTGGTGCAGCTTTCTTT. It is translated as CSVVPAGAAFF.

The chain links TRBV5-1 to TRBJ2-3; 8 nucleotides align to TRBD1. The CDR3 runs 16 residues. Germline V gives CDR1 SGHRS, CDR2 YFSETQ. The ends lost 4 bases at V and 6 bases at J; junction bases unmatched: 13. CDR3 amino acids: CASSLENRGIWDTQYF. The DNA for the CDR3 is TGCGCCAGCAGCCTTGAGAACAGGGGGATTTGGGATACGCAGTATTTT.

The CDR3 DNA is TGCAGCGTGACCGGGACAGGGTTCAATCAGCCCCAGCATTTT. Translating gives CSVTGTGFNQPQHF. This sequence joins TRBV29-1 and TRBJ1-5; 9 positions agree with TRBD1. V gave up 6 bases and J gave up 3 bases; unmatched junction bases: 6. CDR1 SQVTM and CDR2 ANQGSEA come from the germline V gene. The CDR3 extends over 14 amino acids. Based on the CDR3 plus reference TRBV29-1 and TRBJ1-5, the full variable domain is SAVISQKPSRDICQRGTSLTIQCQVDSQVTMMFWYRQQPGQSLTLIATANQGSEATYESGFVIDKFPISRPNLTFSTLTVSNMSPEDSSIYLCSVTGTGFNQPQHFGDGTRLSIL.

The chain recombines TRBV29-1 with TRBJ2-5; 10 positions agree with TRBD1. The CDR3 covers 13 residues. The ends lost 7 bases at V and 4 bases at J; junction bases unmatched: 6. From germline, CDR1 is SQVTM and CDR2 ANQGSEA. CDR3 DNA sequence: TGCAGCGGCTCCGGGACAGGGGTAGAGACCCAGTACTTC. This translates into CSGSGTGVETQYF.

The chain links TRBV5-1 to TRBJ1-1, with a tentative D call TRBD1 (5 bases). The CDR3 contains 11 residues. Trimming left V 0 bases short and J 8 bases short, with 5 bases between. The germline CDR1 and CDR2 sequences are SGHRS and YFSETQ. DNA for the CDR3: TGCGCCAGCAGCTTGGACAGGGAAGCTTTCTTT. Translating it yields CASSLDREAFF.

The chain employs TRBV7-9 and TRBJ1-2, with D hard to call. CDR1 SEHNR and CDR2 FQNEAQ come from the germline V gene (reference sequence). The ends were cut back, 5 bases at V and 7 bases at J, with 17 bases in the middle. The CDR3 runs to 14 residues. The CDR3: CASSLLTSDGGYTF. In DNA, the CDR3 is TGTGCCAGCAGCCTCCTAACCAGCGATGGTGGCTACACCTTC.

The CDR3 DNA reads as TGTGCCAGCAGCTTGTACAGAAGCTCTGGGGCCAACGTCCTGACTTTC. It codes for CASSLYRSSGANVLTF. The rearrangement uses TRBV5-6 and TRBJ2-6; D remains ambiguous. The CDR3 loop spans 16 amino acids. Germline V CDR1 and CDR2: SGHDT, YYEEEE. Trimming stripped 1 base from V and 0 bases from J, with 8 bases between.

The chain couples TRBV23-1 to TRBJ1-5; weak D call: TRBD1 (6 bases). TRBV23-1 is classed as an ORF, of uncertain function. The CDR3 spans 17 residues. The chain's CDR3 is CAKGVGAGLNSNQPQHF. DNA for the CDR3: TGCGCGAAGGGGGTGGGGGCTGGACTAAATAGCAATCAGCCCCAGCATTTT.

The chain joins TRBV5-6 to TRBJ2-2, with a weak D call TRBD1 (6 bases). V was cut by 5 bases and J by 0 bases, with 8 bases left in between. The germline gives CDR1 SGHDT, CDR2 YYEEEE. This CDR3 spans 14 amino acids. In nucleotides, the CDR3 is TGTGCCAGCAGTGGACAGCCGAACACCGGGGAGCTGTTTTTT. Protein: CASSGQPNTGELFF.

The chain is built from TRBV20-1 and TRBJ2-1; 9 bases line up with TRBD2. CDR1 is DFQATT and CDR2 is SNEGSKA in the germline V gene (reference sequence). The CDR3 extends over 15 amino acids. Germline trimming cut 6 bases from V and 7 bases from J; bases unmatched to any gene: 13. The CDR3, as DNA: TGCAGTGCCCCTGCGGGGCGGGGGGGCCGAAATGAGCAGTTCTTC. Its protein is CSAPAGRGGRNEQFF.

This rearrangement joins TRBV10-3 to TRBJ2-1; D uncertain. Per germline, CDR1 ENHRY and CDR2 SYGVKD. V dropped 5 bases and J dropped 10 bases, with 15 bases sitting between them. The CDR3 contains 13 residues. CDR3 nucleotide sequence: TGTGCCATCAGTTCTCAGTCAGGCGGAGAGCAGTTCTTC. It yields the protein CAISSQSGGEQFF.

The J gene is TRBJ2-3, the V gene TRBV11-3; D is ambiguous. V was cut by 1 base and J by 0 bases, with 5 bases left in between. Germline V gene lookup returns CDR1 SGHNT and CDR2 YENEEA. This CDR3 spans 14 amino acids. The CDR3, as DNA: TGTGCCAGCAGCTTAGGTTTAAGCACAGATACGCAGTATTTT. Encoded protein: CASSLGLSTDTQYF.

In its sample, this clonotype was seen once. The chain employs TRBV29-1 and TRBJ2-5; no clear D. The germline V and J ends were trimmed by 4 bases and 3 bases, with 6 bases remaining between them. CDR1 and CDR2 from the germline V gene are SQVTM and ANQGSEA. The CDR3 is 11 amino acids. The CDR3 reads CSVGPKETQYF. The DNA of the CDR3 is TGCAGCGTTGGACCGAAAGAGACCCAGTACTTC.

The rearrangement links TRBV27 to TRBJ1-5; D is unclear. The CDR3 contains 10 residues. The ends were cut back, 5 bases at V and 4 bases at J, with 0 bases in the middle. Germline assignment: CDR1 MNHEY and CDR2 SMNVEV (reference sequence). For the CDR3, the DNA is TGTGCCAGCAGTAATCAGCCCCAGCATTTT. It is translated as CASSNQPQHF.

The chain recombines TRBV6-2 or TRBV6-3 with TRBJ2-1; unclear D gene. Germline V gives CDR1 MNHEY, CDR2 SVGEGT. This CDR3 region has 13 residues. Trimming took off 6 bases at V and 7 bases at J, with 13 bases between the two ends. CDR3 residues: CASSRLDTNEQFF. In DNA, the CDR3 is TGTGCCAGCAGCCGCCTGGATACGAATGAGCAGTTCTTC.

The rearrangement links TRBV20-1 to TRBJ2-3; 8 positions match TRBD2. There are 15 residues in the CDR3. V was clipped by 6 bases and J by 1 base; unmatched bases: 9. The V gene's germline CDR1 is DFQATT and CDR2 SNEGSKA (reference sequence). The CDR3 here is CSADTGTSGTDTQYF. The CDR3 bases are TGCAGTGCAGATACCGGGACTAGTGGCACAGATACGCAGTATTTT.

This rearrangement joins TRBV4-2 to TRBJ2-1; D call uncertain. The CDR3 extends over 13 amino acids. V was clipped by 0 bases and J by 5 bases, with 5 bases between them. Germline V gene sequence: CDR1 LGHNA, CDR2 YNFKEQ. The CDR3 sequence is CASSQDRDNEQFF. In nucleotides, the CDR3 is TGTGCCAGCAGCCAAGATCGGGACAATGAGCAGTTCTTC.

This chain links TRBV7-9 with TRBJ2-5, with D maybe TRBD1 (6 bases). Germline V gene lookup returns CDR1 SEHNR and CDR2 FQNEAQ (reference sequence). The CDR3 totals 15 residues. V shed 2 bases and J shed 5 bases, with 15 bases lying between them. The CDR3 DNA is TGTGCCAGCAGCTTATTCTCAGGGGTCGGGGAGACCCAGTACTTC. Amino acids: CASSLFSGVGETQYF.

V is TRBV12-3 or TRBV12-4 and J is TRBJ2-7; TRBD1 is a possible D gene (6 bases). This CDR3 has 14 residues. V shed 6 bases and J shed 2 bases, with 14 bases lying between them. The DNA for the CDR3 is TGTGCCAGCAGGGACAGAGGGGATCCCTACGAGCAGTACTTC. It translates to CASRDRGDPYEQYF.

V is TRBV5-1 and J is TRBJ1-1, with 7 positions matching TRBD1. J lost 5 bases, V lost 2 bases, and 3 bases had no gene match. Germline CDR1 and CDR2: SGHRS and YFSETQ. The CDR3 loop spans 13 amino acids. The CDR3 region has the DNA TGCGCCAGCAGCTTTCAGGGGGGAACTGAAGCTTTCTTT. Its protein is CASSFQGGTEAFF. The full variable domain, in which reference TRBV5-1 and TRBJ1-1 provide the parts outside the CDR3, is KAGVTQTPRYLIKTRGQQVTLSCSPISGHRSVSWYQQTPGQGLQFLFEYFSETQRNKGNFPGRFSGRQFSNSRSEMNVSTLELGDSALYLCASSFQGGTEAFFGQGTRLTVV.

The chain couples TRBV5-1 to TRBJ2-2; D uncertain. V was pared by 0 bases and J by 4 bases, with 4 bases between. The CDR3 sequence is 13 residues long. Germline values: CDR1 SGHRS, CDR2 YFSETQ. The CDR3 DNA sequence: TGCGCCAGCAGCTTGGAACCCACCGGGGAGCTGTTTTTT. Amino acids: CASSLEPTGELFF.

The chain joins TRBV2 to TRBJ2-5; D gene ambiguous. V lost 0 bases and J lost 6, with 17 bases in between. The CDR3 spans 16 residues. Per the germline V gene, CDR1 is SNHLY and CDR2 is FYNNEI. The CDR3 sequence: CASSEARDTIIKTQYF. The CDR3 DNA reads TGTGCCAGCAGTGAAGCACGAGACACTATAATAAAGACCCAGTACTTC.

The rearrangement links TRBV3-1 to TRBJ2-6; D call uncertain. The CDR3 contains 14 residues. V shed 10 bases and J shed 0 bases, with 10 bases lying between them. The germline V gene has CDR1 LGHDT and CDR2 YNNKEL (reference sequence). The DNA for the CDR3 is TGTGCCACCTCCCCTGACTCTGGGGCCAACGTCCTGACTTTC. Translating gives CATSPDSGANVLTF.

This chain links TRBV3-1 with TRBJ2-7; no clear D. The CDR3 sequence is 15 residues long. V was pared by 0 bases and J by 0 bases, with 9 bases between. Germline lookup yields CDR1 LGHDT and CDR2 YNNKEL (reference sequence). The CDR3 spells CASSQDFTPSYEQYF. The CDR3 nucleotides are TGTGCCAGCAGCCAAGATTTCACCCCCTCCTACGAGCAGTACTTC.